The rows below give T cell receptor beta chains drawn from one sample of a study of identical twins. MiXCR was run by TCRdb on the 5' RACE reads, yielding one entry per CDR3 protein. The table shows 1.5 million to 2 million distinct CDR3 sequences, with about 31% occurring only once. The sequenced sample consisted of cord blood. The receptors derive from a newborn girl in good health. The CDR3 runs from the conserved cysteine through the conserved F or W. Fields, in order: V gene, D gene, J gene, clone size, CDR3 protein, CDR3 DNA. The D gene is left open where the match is weak. Expanded clones are given a class, and other clones once, few, many or no size at all.

TRBV20-1	-	TRBJ1-4	-	CSAREGVNEKLFF	TGCAGTGCTAGAGAGGGGGTTAATGAAAAACTGTTTTTT
TRBV28	-	TRBJ2-2	-	CASSLVTRSTGELFF	TGTGCCAGCAGTTTAGTGACAAGATCCACCGGGGAGCTGTTTTTT
TRBV12-3/TRBV12-4	TRBD1	TRBJ1-2	few	CASSQTGNDGYTF	TGTGCCAGCAGCCAGACAGGGAATGATGGCTACACCTTC
TRBV5-1	TRBD2	TRBJ2-1	few	CASSPGLAGVYRDGRNNEQFF	TGCGCCAGCAGCCCGGGACTAGCGGGAGTCTACCGCGACGGAAGAAACAATGAGCAGTTCTTC
TRBV7-8	-	TRBJ1-1	-	CASSLTLVTPNTEAFF	TGTGCCAGCAGCTTAACCTTAGTTACGCCTAACACTGAAGCTTTCTTT
TRBV29-1	-	TRBJ2-7	-	CSVVRRLSYEQYF	TGCAGCGTTGTACGGCGCCTCTCCTACGAGCAGTACTTC
TRBV19	TRBD1	TRBJ1-4	-	CASSVLRDRGEKLFF	TGTGCCAGTAGTGTACTCCGGGACAGGGGTGAAAAACTGTTTTTT
TRBV20-1	TRBD1	TRBJ1-5	-	CSAHRQGQPQHF	TGCAGTGCCCACCGACAGGGTCAGCCCCAGCATTTT
TRBV20-1	-	TRBJ2-7	many	CSARRTPSYEQYF	TGCAGTGCTAGACGGACTCCCTCCTACGAGCAGTACTTC
TRBV2	-	TRBJ2-7	-	CASSEAPGLSYEQYF	TGTGCCAGCAGTGAAGCCCCGGGACTCTCCTACGAGCAGTACTTC
TRBV7-9	-	TRBJ1-6	many	CASSFGSSYNSPLHF	TGTGCCAGCAGCTTCGGGAGCTCCTATAATTCACCCCTCCACTTT
TRBV21-1	-	TRBJ2-3	few	CASSKRADTQYF	TGTGCCAGCAGCAAAAGGGCAGATACGCAGTATTTT
TRBV20-1	-	TRBJ2-1	-	CSAAVAPAFGKQFF	TGCAGTGCTGCCGTGGCCCCGGCCTTTGGTAAGCAGTTCTTC
TRBV25-1	-	TRBJ2-5	-	CASSERQGMETQYF	TGTGCCAGCAGTGAACGGCAGGGGATGGAGACCCAGTACTTC
TRBV28	-	TRBJ2-5	-	CASSLGTFGAEQETQYF	TGTGCCAGCAGTTTGGGGACCTTCGGAGCGGAGCAAGAGACCCAGTACTTC
TRBV2	-	TRBJ2-1	-	CASSDRKPQFF	TGTGCCAGCAGTGATCGGAAGCCGCAGTTCTTC
TRBV15	TRBD1	TRBJ2-2	few	CATSRDMTGAGELFF	TGTGCCACCAGCAGAGATATGACAGGGGCCGGGGAGCTGTTTTTT
TRBV15	TRBD2	TRBJ2-1	-	CATSEGGGASNEQFF	TGTGCCACCAGCGAAGGCGGGGGGGCCTCCAATGAGCAGTTCTTC
TRBV2	-	TRBJ1-1	-	CASRGSRGTEAFF	TGTGCCAGCAGAGGGTCTCGAGGCACTGAAGCTTTCTTT
TRBV30	-	TRBJ2-1	-	CALDAGSGHNEQFF	TGTGCTTTGGACGCGGGGTCGGGGCACAATGAGCAGTTCTTC
TRBV7-9	-	TRBJ2-5	-	CASSLGSFDRETQYF	TGTGCCAGCAGCTTAGGGAGTTTTGATCGAGAGACCCAGTACTTC
TRBV5-1	TRBD1	TRBJ1-5	-	CASSLAGGQGNQPQHF	TGCGCCAGCAGCTTGGCTGGGGGACAGGGCAATCAGCCCCAGCATTTT
TRBV20-1	-	TRBJ1-1	few	CSARPHGAMNTEAFF	TGCAGTGCTAGACCCCACGGGGCTATGAACACTGAAGCTTTCTTT